This TCR beta chain was sequenced in a study of spatial heterogeneity in lung cancer. Across the whole study: Alpha-chain sequences were consistently detected in smaller numbers than beta-chain sequences. General study findings and limits: Resection saw ubiquitous expanded tumor TCRs appear in blood more than follow-up did.

Germline V gives CDR1 KGHSH, CDR2 LQKENI. Trimming removed 2 bases from V and 2 bases from J; junction bases left unmatched: 11. This CDR3 has 18 amino acids. This clonotype was detected only a few times. The antigen remains undetermined. Every TCR cDNA molecule bore its own unique molecular identifier. Using its own MiXCR run on the 5' RACE reads, TCRdb lists one record per CDR3 protein. The sample contains under 75,000 distinct CDR3 sequences, roughly 14% of which appear only once. Time point of the sample: sample taken at primary tumor resection. Sequencing of whole RNA from tumor, nontumor lung or frozen PBMC involved no sorting. The donor population consisted of roughly 70 patients with untreated, early-stage non-small cell lung cancer.

The rearrangement joins TRBV18 to TRBJ1-5, with 8 bases fitting TRBD1. Sequencing used PBMCs, obtained at surgery. This receptor was obtained from a male donor with early-stage non-small cell lung cancer. CDR3 nucleotide sequence: TGTGCCAGCTCACCAAGAGGACAGGGACGTTTGGGCAATCAGCCCCAGCATTTT. Protein sequence: CASSPRGQGRLGNQPQHF.